The rows below give T cell receptor beta chains drawn from one sample of a study of T-cell memory formation after mild COVID-19. TCRdb ran MiXCR on the 5' RACE reads and lists one entry per CDR3 protein. The sample lists about 84,000 distinct CDR3 sequences; 11% to 15% were seen once. Sequencing input: PBMCs or a T cell subset sorted from them (not recorded which). These receptors came from an adult woman who had mild COVID-19 (a few samples of this study predate the infection). Cell type and time point are not known. Both conserved end residues are part of each CDR3. The D gene is left open where the match is weak. Some rows mark clone size as missing; the rest say once, few, many or name a class of expanded clone.

abundance	v_gene	d_gene	j_gene	CDR3aa	CDR3nt
NA	TRBV29-1	TRBD1	TRBJ1-1	CSVVGVLGQRGTEAFF	TGCAGCGTTGTTGGTGTCCTGGGACAGCGGGGCACTGAAGCTTTCTTT
few	TRBV4-1	NA	TRBJ1-1	CASSQDYQVPLLNTEAFF	TGCGCCAGCAGCCAAGATTACCAGGTACCTCTTCTGAACACTGAAGCTTTCTTT
NA	TRBV20-1	NA	TRBJ2-7	CSASVSGVESYEQYF	TGCAGTGCTAGCGTTTCAGGGGTAGAGTCCTACGAGCAGTACTTC
NA	TRBV20-1	NA	TRBJ2-3	CSASPPDTVETDTQYF	TGCAGTGCTAGCCCCCCCGACACCGTTGAAACAGATACGCAGTATTTT
few	TRBV7-3	TRBD2	TRBJ2-2	CASSLLAGDFTGELFF	TGTGCCAGCAGCTTACTAGCGGGCGACTTCACCGGGGAGCTGTTTTTT
few	TRBV7-9	NA	TRBJ2-5	CASSFRETQYF	TGTGCCAGCAGTTTCCGGGAGACCCAGTACTTC
few	TRBV27	NA	TRBJ2-7	CASRSGLSSYEQYF	TGTGCCAGCAGATCGGGCCTGAGCTCCTACGAGCAGTACTTC
few	TRBV4-3	NA	TRBJ2-7	CASSDYVEQYF	TGCGCCAGCAGCGATTATGTGGAGCAGTACTTC
NA	TRBV4-1	NA	TRBJ2-7	CASSHGQTNYEQYF	TGCGCCAGCAGCCACGGACAGACAAACTACGAGCAGTACTTC
few	TRBV7-9	NA	TRBJ2-7	CASSAPRDEGYHEQYF	TGTGCCAGCAGCGCCCCTCGGGACGAGGGGTATCACGAGCAGTACTTC
NA	TRBV11-2	TRBD1	TRBJ2-5	CASSPGGAIPETQYF	TGTGCCAGCAGCCCAGGGGGCGCGATCCCAGAGACCCAGTACTTC
NA	TRBV7-8	TRBD1	TRBJ2-5	CASSLGSGGETQYF	TGTGCCAGCAGCTTAGGTTCAGGGGGCGAGACCCAGTACTTC
NA	TRBV9	NA	TRBJ2-6	CASSVVPPGGISGSGANVLTF	TGTGCCAGCAGCGTAGTCCCCCCCGGAGGGATAAGCGGCTCCGGGGCCAACGTCCTGACTTTC
few	TRBV20-1	TRBD1	TRBJ1-1	CSARDRDRGVRNTEAFF	TGCAGTGCTAGAGATAGGGACAGGGGCGTTAGGAACACTGAAGCTTTCTTT
NA	TRBV4-1	NA	TRBJ1-6	CASSQGPGFSNSPLHF	TGCGCCAGCAGCCAAGGTCCAGGGTTTAGTAATTCACCCCTCCACTTT
few	TRBV19	TRBD1	TRBJ2-7	CASSIDSGGNEQYF	TGTGCCAGTAGTATAGATTCAGGGGGAAACGAGCAGTACTTC
few	TRBV28	NA	TRBJ1-4	CASSREGGAGNEKLFF	TGTGCCAGCAGCCGGGAGGGGGGCGCAGGGAATGAAAAACTGTTTTTT
NA	TRBV20-1	NA	TRBJ1-1	CRADTEAFF	TGCAGGGCAGACACTGAAGCTTTCTTT
NA	TRBV7-8	TRBD1	TRBJ2-7	CASSPSQGAYEQYF	TGTGCCAGCAGCCCAAGCCAGGGGGCCTACGAGCAGTACTTC
NA	TRBV4-3	TRBD2	TRBJ2-7	CASSQTSGPYEQYF	TGCGCCAGCAGCCAAACTAGCGGCCCCTACGAGCAGTACTTC
few	TRBV2	TRBD2	TRBJ2-1	CASRLAGGPYNEQFF	TGTGCCAGCAGGCTAGCGGGGGGGCCCTACAATGAGCAGTTCTTC
few	TRBV30	TRBD1	TRBJ2-1	CAWSLGQGKNEQFF	TGTGCCTGGAGTCTGGGACAGGGTAAAAATGAGCAGTTCTTC
few	TRBV20-1	NA	TRBJ2-3	CSAREGLGGMPDTQYF	TGCAGTGCTAGAGAGGGGCTGGGGGGAATGCCAGATACGCAGTATTTT
NA	TRBV20-1	TRBD2	TRBJ2-3	CSAQGLADLTDTQYF	TGCAGTGCCCAGGGACTAGCGGACCTCACAGATACGCAGTATTTT
many	TRBV7-9	TRBD2	TRBJ2-1	CASSLATSGGNEQFF	TGTGCCAGCAGCTTAGCGACTAGCGGGGGCAATGAGCAGTTCTTC
NA	TRBV5-4	TRBD1	TRBJ2-7	CASSWTGTGGYEQYF	TGTGCCAGCAGCTGGACCGGGACAGGGGGCTACGAGCAGTACTTC
NA	TRBV9	TRBD2	TRBJ2-7	CASSAAGGPSYEQYF	TGTGCCAGCAGCGCCGCGGGGGGTCCCTCCTACGAGCAGTACTTC
many	TRBV7-2	NA	TRBJ2-7	CASSLGLGGGDRPEQYF	TGTGCCAGCAGCTTAGGGTTGGGGGGCGGTGATCGCCCCGAGCAGTACTTC
NA	TRBV4-2	NA	TRBJ2-1	CASSQEGGWPDEQFF	TGTGCCAGCAGCCAAGAAGGGGGTTGGCCTGATGAGCAGTTCTTC
NA	TRBV7-9	NA	TRBJ1-1	CASSHSPYPAFF	TGTGCCAGCAGCCACAGTCCTTACCCGGCTTTCTTT
few	TRBV29-1	NA	TRBJ1-2	CSALGDGGPRDYGYTF	TGCAGCGCCCTGGGGGATGGGGGGCCGCGCGACTATGGCTACACCTTC
few	TRBV5-5	TRBD1	TRBJ1-1	CASSDLTGDTEAFF	TGTGCCAGCAGCGACTTAACAGGGGACACTGAAGCTTTCTTT
many	TRBV6-5	TRBD1	TRBJ2-1	CASSYSQGDNEQFF	TGTGCCAGCAGTTACTCCCAGGGGGACAATGAGCAGTTCTTC
NA	TRBV12-3/TRBV12-4	NA	TRBJ2-1	CASSPPGSPAYNEQFF	TGTGCCAGCAGTCCGCCGGGGTCCCCCGCCTACAATGAGCAGTTCTTC
few	TRBV5-4	TRBD2	TRBJ2-5	CASSLGPSGGPGGGTQYF	TGTGCCAGCAGCTTGGGGCCTAGCGGGGGGCCCGGAGGGGGGACCCAGTACTTC
few	TRBV9	NA	TRBJ2-1	CASSVATPGERGEQFF	TGTGCCAGCAGCGTAGCTACCCCGGGGGAGAGGGGTGAGCAGTTCTTC
few	TRBV7-8	NA	TRBJ1-5	CASSSSGRQPQHF	TGTGCCAGCAGCTCGAGCGGTCGACAGCCCCAGCATTTT
few	TRBV19	TRBD1	TRBJ2-7	CASSLLLRQGPSYEQYF	TGTGCCAGTAGTCTCTTGCTCCGACAGGGCCCATCCTACGAGCAGTACTTC
NA	TRBV27	TRBD1	TRBJ2-4	CASSSRQGALFDIQYF	TGTGCCAGCAGTTCCCGACAGGGCGCTCTTTTTGACATTCAGTACTTC
NA	TRBV6-6	NA	TRBJ2-7	CASSTKFYEQYF	TGTGCCAGCAGTACAAAGTTCTACGAGCAGTACTTC
NA	TRBV20-1	NA	TRBJ2-3	CSARDLSTDTQYF	TGCAGTGCAAGGGACCTAAGCACAGATACGCAGTATTTT
few	TRBV20-1	NA	TRBJ2-4	CSARDVGSGIRYF	NA
few	TRBV24-1	NA	TRBJ2-2	CATSDLYGGLDTGELFF	TGTGCCACCAGTGATTTGTACGGGGGCCTCGACACCGGGGAGCTGTTTTTT
few	TRBV7-9	TRBD1	TRBJ1-1	CASSLSDRELNTEAFF	TGTGCCAGCAGCTTAAGTGACAGGGAATTGAACACTGAAGCTTTCTTT
NA	TRBV5-1	NA	TRBJ2-3	CASSLAPGGTDTKYF	TGCGCCAGCAGCTTGGCGCCCGGGGGCACAGATACGAAGTATTTT
NA	TRBV7-9	NA	TRBJ2-2	CASSLAPPGELFF	TGTGCCAGCAGCTTAGCTCCGCCCGGGGAGCTGTTTTTT
medium-sized	TRBV4-3	TRBD2	TRBJ2-6	CASSQDGTSSGANVLTF	TGCGCCAGCAGCCAAGATGGGACTAGCTCTGGGGCCAACGTCCTGACTTTC
NA	TRBV4-2	NA	TRBJ1-3	CASSPVGAVDYSGNTIYF	TGTGCCAGCAGCCCGGTGGGGGCAGTTGATTACTCTGGAAACACCATATATTTT